This T cell receptor beta chain was profiled in a study of beta chain features in type 1 diabetes. Isolation of CD4+ naive, central memory, regulatory and stem cell-like memory cells was achieved by sorting via CD45RO/CCR7/CD25/CD127/CD95/CD27. The investigators reverse transcribed all of the isolated RNA, so they sequenced expressed TCRB transcripts. TCRdb's table, derived via immunoSEQ multiplex PCR, lists solely in-frame clones and lacks some. The table includes tens of thousands of clones, roughly 60% detected once. Study-level points and caveats: Fewer junction insertions and more nucleotide deletions appeared in type 1 diabetes patients.

This clone was seen only a few times. The antigen remains undetermined. V was pared by 3 bases and J by 2 bases, with 6 bases of the junction left unmatched. CDR3 length: 15 residues. Germline V gene data show CDR1 as SGHRS and CDR2 as YFSETQ. The chain uses TRBV5-1 and TRBJ2-3; 7 bases fit TRBD2. The origin of this receptor is a woman aged 18-29 years in good health. Input material: Tregs from blood. The CDR3 DNA reads TGCGCCAGCAGCTGGGCTAGCGGATTCACAGATACGCAGTATTTT. This gives the protein CASSWASGFTDTQYF.